This T cell receptor (beta chain) comes out of a study of T cell responses to AZD1222 COVID-19 vaccine. Study observations and caveats: Along spike, vaccine-associated CD4 TCRs were found throughout, with dominance at 160-218 and 743-854. Clonal diversity was possibly underestimated; the donors were predominantly white British and more often female.

The CDR3 spans 14 residues. CDR1 is MGHRA and CDR2 is YSYEKL in the germline V gene. Trimming removed 1 base from V and 9 bases from J, with 13 bases in between. Only in-frame clones appear in the TCRdb table, and some are missing; sequencing was by immunoSEQ multiplex PCR. The sample yields 140,000 to 150,000 clones, approximately 83% seen once. This clone was observed many times. The antigen remains undetermined. The receptor was derived from an adult in good health. The sample in question was peripheral blood, obtained on day 0 of AZD1222 vaccination. The V and J genes are TRBV4-1 and TRBJ2-1; perhaps D is TRBD1 or TRBD2 (6 bases each). The CDR3 spells CASSQGGAAFEQFF. The CDR3 region has the DNA TGCGCCAGCAGCCAAGGGGGGGCCGCATTTGAGCAGTTCTTC.